The table lists the clone carrying this T cell receptor beta chain with a few counts. Antigen specificity is unknown. CDR3 length equals 15 residues. Germline CDR1 and CDR2: MNHEY and SVGAGI. With 5 bases clipped from V and 2 bases from J, the junction kept 6 bases outside the gene matches. This entry comes from a study of PD-1 blockade in classical Hodgkin lymphoma. Study findings and constraints: Reports described newly diagnosed patients as having lower baseline TCR diversity than healthy donors. Baseline diversity resembling that of newly diagnosed patients was seen in complete responders.

Profiling relied on immunoSEQ multiplex PCR, and the TCRdb table lists in-frame clones only, not all of them. The sample includes fewer than 7,500 clones, about 77% of them seen just once. Relapses following autologous stem cell transplantation were seen in all patients, with brentuximab vedotin exposure varying. Best overall response was complete response, partial response or progressive disease in these relapsed/refractory classical Hodgkin lymphoma patients. This chain links TRBV6-5 with TRBJ1-5, with TRBD1 matching 7 bases. The TCR originated in a human donor with classical Hodgkin lymphoma. The sequenced sample was peripheral blood mononuclear cells (PBMCs), obtained before the second cycle of nivolumab. CDR3: CASSNRQGGNQPQHF. In DNA, the CDR3 is TGTGCCAGCAGTAATCGACAGGGCGGCAATCAGCCCCAGCATTTT.